The entry that follows covers one T cell receptor (beta chain) sequence. As handled by the study authors: Scientists estimated how many nucleated cells there were by amplifying reference gene primers. Data came from immunoSEQ multiplex PCR; TCRdb stores just in-frame clones and leaves some out. The DNA gave D and trimming, while V, J and clone size come from that table. The sample carries 200,000 to 300,000 clones, 83% recorded once. The CDR3 has 14 residues. The germline CDR1 and CDR2 sequences are WNHNN and SYGVQD (reference sequence). V lost 4 bases and J 4 bases, leaving 10 bases between the germline ends. The source of the sample is a study of blood T cell repertoires in COVID-19. Study in general: T cells, B-cell-depleted T cells, or PBMCs provided the cDNA or gDNA that served as material.

Sequencing used peripheral blood. The sequence was collected from a human donor in a cohort sampled during active COVID-19. J is TRBJ2-2 and V is TRBV10-1, with D possibly being TRBD1 (5 bases). In nucleotides, the CDR3 is TGCGCCAGCAGTGCTGGAAGGGGCACCGGGGAGCTGTTTTTT. This sequence encodes CASSAGRGTGELFF.